This TCR beta chain was found in a study of blood T cell repertoires in COVID-19. Study overall: The United States, Italy and Spain were the sources of the acute and convalescent COVID-19 samples.

TCRdb's copy holds only in-frame clones and misses some; the assay was immunoSEQ multiplex PCR. Of under 300,000 clones listed, about nine tenths are singletons. Enrollment of patients from Seattle took place during active infection, with longitudinal follow-up. The specimen was peripheral blood. This receptor was taken from a woman in her 30s with COVID-19, enrolled during active disease.

CDR3 region: CASRYFGQGKKNEQFF. DNA of the CDR3: TGTGCCAGTAGATACTTCGGACAGGGCAAAAAGAATGAGCAGTTCTTC. The chain recombines TRBV19 with TRBJ2-1; TRBD1 aligns across 8 bases. The junction had 14 bases not matched to a gene; V was cut back by 6 bases and J by 7 bases. This CDR3 spans 16 amino acids. Germline V CDR1 and CDR2: LNHDA, SQIVND (reference sequence).